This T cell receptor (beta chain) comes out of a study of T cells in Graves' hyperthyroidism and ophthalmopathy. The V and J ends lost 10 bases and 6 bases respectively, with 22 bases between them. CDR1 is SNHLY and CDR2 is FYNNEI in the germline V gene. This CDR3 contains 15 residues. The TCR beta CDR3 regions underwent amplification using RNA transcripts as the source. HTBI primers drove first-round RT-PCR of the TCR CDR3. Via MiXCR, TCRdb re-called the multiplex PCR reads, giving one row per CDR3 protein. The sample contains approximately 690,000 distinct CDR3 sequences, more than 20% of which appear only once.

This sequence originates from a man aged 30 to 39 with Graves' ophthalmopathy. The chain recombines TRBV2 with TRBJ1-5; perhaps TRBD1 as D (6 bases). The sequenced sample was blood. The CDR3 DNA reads TGTGCCACCTCCCCGTCAGGGGAATGGGGTCAGCCCCAGCATTTT. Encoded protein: CATSPSGEWGQPQHF.